This passage covers 29 T cell receptor beta chains from one sample sequenced in a study of blood T cell repertoires in COVID-19. The data were produced by immunoSEQ multiplex PCR, yet TCRdb's version contains in-frame clones alone and is incomplete. The table lists about 52,000 clones, over 65% of them singletons. Material: peripheral blood. The receptors stem from a man older than 75 with COVID-19, enrolled during active disease.

The chain joins TRBV24-1 to TRBJ2-1, with no clear D. V lost 2 bases and J 8 bases, leaving 6 bases between the germline ends. The CDR3 runs to 12 residues. CDR1 is KGHDR, CDR2 SFDVKD, per germline. The CDR3 reads CATSDSRYEQFF. As DNA, the CDR3 is TGTGCCACCAGTGATTCCCGGTATGAGCAGTTCTTC.

This clone appeared a single time. The J gene is TRBJ1-5, the V gene TRBV29-1; TRBD1 matches 8 bases. J lost 2 bases, V lost 7 bases, and 7 bases had no gene match. This CDR3 has 14 residues. CDR1 and CDR2 from the germline V gene are SQVTM and ANQGSEA. Here the CDR3 DNA reads TGCAGCGGAGGACAGGGTAATTGCAATCAGCCCCAGCATTTT. Its protein product is CSGGQGNCNQPQHF. The variable domain in full, completed from reference TRBV29-1 and TRBJ1-5, reads SAVISQKPSRDICQRGTSLTIQCQVDSQVTMMFWYRQQPGQSLTLIATANQGSEATYESGFVIDKFPISRPNLTFSTLTVSNMSPEDSSIYLCSGGQGNCNQPQHFGDGTRLSIL.

This chain connects TRBV30 to TRBJ1-2; tentative D call: TRBD1 (6 bases). The CDR3 is 14 amino acids. Trimming shortened V by 0 bases and J by 3 bases, and 11 bases separated the two germline ends. CDR1 and CDR2 (germline): GTSNPN, SVGIG (reference sequence). The CDR3 DNA reads TGTGCCTGGAGTGTGCCAGGGGCCTACTATGGCTACACCTTC. This translates into CAWSVPGAYYGYTF.

This clone has a handful of counts. The chain recombines TRBV28 with TRBJ2-7; 11 bases align to TRBD2. Germline V gene lookup returns CDR1 MDHEN and CDR2 SYDVKM. V was clipped by 5 bases and J by 9 bases; unmatched bases: 9. This CDR3 contains 14 residues. The CDR3 bases are TGTGCCAGCAGTATGCCGATTAGCGGGGGGGCGCAGTACTTC. It codes for CASSMPISGGAQYF. Drawing the rest from reference TRBV28 and TRBJ2-7, the complete variable domain is DVKVTQSSRYLVKRTGEKVFLECVQDMDHENMFWYRQDPGLGLRLIYFSYDVKMKEKGDIPEGYSVSREKKERFSLILESASTNQTSMYLCASSMPISGGAQYFGPGTRLTVT.

V gene TRBV20-1 combines with J gene TRBJ2-5, with D maybe TRBD2 (6 bases). V lost 4 bases, J lost 5 bases, and 8 bases lay in between. CDR1 and CDR2 from the germline V gene are DFQATT and SNEGSKA (reference sequence). The CDR3 covers 11 residues. The CDR3 bases are TGCAGTGCTACAGGGACTGAGACCCAGTACTTC. This encodes CSATGTETQYF.

This sequence joins TRBV27 and TRBJ2-7; D is uncertain. Between the trimmed V and J ends, which lost 10 bases and 4 bases, there was a span of 32 bases. The CDR3 loop spans 18 amino acids. CDR1 is MNHEY, CDR2 SMNVEV, per germline (reference sequence). The CDR3 nucleotides read TGTGCCACTTCTCAGGCCCTCAGCATTAATCCCTCATTATACGAGCAGTACTTC. Its protein is CATSQALSINPSLYEQYF.

This chain links TRBV5-1 with TRBJ1-5, with no clear D. Germline values: CDR1 SGHRS, CDR2 YFSETQ. Trimming removed 1 base at V and 0 bases at J, with 2 bases between. CDR3 length: 13 amino acids. CDR3 bases: TGCGCCAGCAGCTTGTATAGCAATCAGCCCCAGCATTTT. It specifies CASSLYSNQPQHF.

V usage is TRBV2 and J usage is TRBJ1-1; 7 bases agree with TRBD1. From germline, CDR1 is SNHLY and CDR2 FYNNEI. The junction had 5 bases not matched to a gene; V was cut back by 7 bases and J by 0 bases. The CDR3 has 14 amino acids. The CDR3 DNA follows: TGTGCCAGCAACCGACAGGGTCTGAACACTGAAGCTTTCTTT. Amino acids: CASNRQGLNTEAFF.

The chain couples TRBV19 to TRBJ2-1, with 7 bases identical to TRBD2. The CDR3 spans 19 residues. CDR1 LNHDA and CDR2 SQIVND come from the germline V gene (reference sequence). Losses at the gene ends were 2 bases for V and 0 bases for J; bases not matched to a gene: 13. The CDR3 loop reads CASSIYHRTSSYSYNEQFF. The CDR3 DNA reads as TGTGCCAGTAGTATATACCACCGGACTAGTTCATACTCCTACAATGAGCAGTTCTTC.

This chain links TRBV7-9 with TRBJ1-2, with 10 positions matching TRBD1. Germline CDR1 is SEHNR and CDR2 is FQNEAQ (reference sequence). The CDR3 has 15 amino acids. Trimming took 5 bases from V and 9 from J; bases not matched to a gene: 12. This CDR3 reads CASSQTGTGALSYTF. CDR3 DNA sequence: TGTGCCAGCAGCCAGACCGGGACAGGGGCCTTGAGCTACACCTTC.

This chain uses TRBV28 with TRBJ2-5, with 8 bases identical to TRBD1. The CDR3 extends over 15 amino acids. The trim removed 7 bases at V and 4 bases at J, leaving 11 bases unmatched. CDR1 and CDR2 from the germline V gene are MDHEN and SYDVKM. DNA of the CDR3: TGTGCCAGCACCCCGAGACAGGGGATCGGAGAGACCCAGTACTTC. The encoded protein is CASTPRQGIGETQYF.

The V and J genes are TRBV4-3 and TRBJ1-2, with TRBD1 matching 7 bases. The trim removed 3 bases at V and 6 bases at J, leaving 13 bases unmatched. Germline V gene data show CDR1 as LGHNA and CDR2 as YSLEER. The CDR3 runs 16 residues. As DNA, the CDR3 is TGCGCCAGCAGCCACCGGGACAGCCAAGGCGGGGATGGCTACACCTTC. It specifies CASSHRDSQGGDGYTF.

The CDR3 bases are TGCGCCAGCAGCTTGGAAGGGGCAAGGACTGAAGCTTTCTTT. As protein: CASSLEGARTEAFF. The V call is TRBV5-1, the J call TRBJ1-1; D is possibly TRBD1 (5 bases). The CDR3 is 14 residues long. The germline gives CDR1 SGHRS, CDR2 YFSETQ. The V end lost 0 bases, the J end lost 5 bases, and 11 bases lay between the germline ends. The full variable domain, its missing parts supplied by reference TRBV5-1 and TRBJ1-1, is KAGVTQTPRYLIKTRGQQVTLSCSPISGHRSVSWYQQTPGQGLQFLFEYFSETQRNKGNFPGRFSGRQFSNSRSEMNVSTLELGDSALYLCASSLEGARTEAFFGQGTRLTVV.

This clone was seen a few times. This chain joins TRBV19 and TRBJ1-5, with 7 positions matching TRBD1. CDR1 and CDR2 (germline): LNHDA, SQIVND (reference sequence). The CDR3 runs 14 residues. Unmatched junction bases numbered 7, after V lost 7 bases and J lost 4 bases. CDR3 sequence reads: CASTPTGRNQPQHF. CDR3 bases: TGTGCCAGTACCCCGACAGGGCGGAATCAGCCCCAGCATTTT.

The gene calls are TRBV20-1 and TRBJ2-1; TRBD2 matches at 7 bases. The CDR3 loop spans 10 amino acids. V gave up 5 bases and J gave up 9 bases; unmatched junction bases: 1. Germline loops: CDR1 DFQATT, CDR2 SNEGSKA (reference sequence). CDR3 DNA sequence: TGCAGTGCTGGGAGGGGTGAGCAGTTCTTC. Protein product: CSAGRGEQFF.

The chain uses TRBV9 and TRBJ2-2; 8 bases fit TRBD2. J lost 2 bases, V lost 4 bases, and 13 bases had no gene match. The CDR3 sequence is 18 residues long. CDR1 and CDR2 (germline): SGDLS, YYNGEE. For the CDR3, the DNA is TGTGCCAGCAGCCCGGGGGGGGGCGGGAGGTCCAACACCGGGGAGCTGTTTTTT. Its translation is CASSPGGGGRSNTGELFF.

This clone has more than one count but fewer than ten. The chain couples TRBV6-2 or TRBV6-3 to TRBJ2-7; TRBD1 aligns across 7 bases. The V gene end was trimmed by 2 bases and the J gene end by 0 bases; junction bases not matched to a gene: 7. This CDR3 spans 16 amino acids. From germline, CDR1 is MNHEY and CDR2 SVGEGT. Here the CDR3 reads CASSYQPDRVSYEQYF. CDR3 bases: TGTGCCAGCAGTTACCAACCCGACAGGGTCTCCTACGAGCAGTACTTC.

The V call is TRBV10-3, the J call TRBJ1-6; 7 nucleotides agree with TRBD1. The CDR3 loop spans 15 amino acids. V lost 2 bases to trimming and J lost 10 bases; unmatched junction nucleotides: 8. CDR1 and CDR2 from the germline V gene are ENHRY and SYGVKD. CDR3 loop: CAISEAAQGQSPLHF. The CDR3 nucleotides read TGTGCCATCAGTGAGGCAGCACAGGGGCAATCACCCCTCCACTTT.

The chain joins TRBV7-7 to TRBJ2-7; TRBD2 aligns across 8 bases. In germline, CDR1 is SSHAT, CDR2 FNYEAQ (reference sequence). V was pared by 5 bases and J by 3 bases, with 15 bases of the junction left unmatched. The CDR3 covers 17 residues. The CDR3: CASSPHLAGRRDYEQYV. CDR3 coding DNA: TGTGCCAGCAGCCCCCATTTAGCGGGGCGAAGGGACTACGAGCAGTACGTC.

CDR3 DNA sequence: TGTGCCAGCAGCCAAGATCAAAGGGGGGGCACCGGGGAGCTGTTTTTT. Translated, it gives CASSQDQRGGTGELFF. This chain links TRBV14 with TRBJ2-2; possible D gene TRBD2, 7 bases. V dropped 0 bases and J dropped 4 bases, with 12 bases sitting between them. Germline V CDR1 and CDR2: SGHDN, FVKESK. This CDR3 comprises 16 residues.

V and J are TRBV19 and TRBJ2-2; 7 nucleotides match TRBD1. Germline-derived CDR1 and CDR2 are LNHDA and SQIVND (reference sequence). The CDR3 has 14 residues. V lost 5 bases to trimming and J lost 5 bases; unmatched junction nucleotides: 5. The CDR3 DNA follows: TGTGCCAGTAGTCCCGGGACAGTGACCGGGGAGCTGTTTTTT. It codes for CASSPGTVTGELFF.

This clone has only a few counts. V and J are TRBV4-3 and TRBJ1-6, with TRBD1 matching over 7 bases. Germline trimming cut 4 bases from V and 5 bases from J; bases unmatched to any gene: 5. The length of the CDR3 is 15 residues. CDR1 and CDR2 from the germline V gene are LGHNA and YSLEER. The CDR3: CASSRQTGNNSPLHF. DNA for the CDR3: TGCGCCAGCAGCCGCCAGACAGGGAATAATTCACCCCTCCACTTT.

This chain joins TRBV2 and TRBJ1-5, with 9 bases matching TRBD1. Trimming at V came to 7 bases and at J to 0 bases, leaving 4 bases not matched to a gene. The germline V gene has CDR1 SNHLY and CDR2 FYNNEI. This CDR3 spans 15 amino acids. The CDR3 protein is CASKQGAGSNQPQHF. Here the CDR3 DNA reads TGTGCCAGCAAACAGGGGGCTGGTAGCAATCAGCCCCAGCATTTT.

The J gene is TRBJ1-1, the V gene TRBV6-6, with 10 bases lining up with TRBD1. This CDR3 region has 15 residues. CDR1 is MNHNY, CDR2 SVGAGI, per germline (reference sequence). J gave up 4 bases and V 4 bases, and 6 bases lay outside the gene matches. For the CDR3, the DNA is TGTGCCAGCAGTTCCCGGGACAGGGGAAGCACTGAAGCTTTCTTT. As protein: CASSSRDRGSTEAFF.

The genes are TRBV4-2 and TRBJ2-7; 12 positions agree with TRBD2. The CDR3 has 17 amino acids. Germline assignment: CDR1 LGHNA and CDR2 YNFKEQ. Trimming took 4 bases from V and 3 from J; bases not matched to a gene: 10. The CDR3 region is CASSPWASGGALYEQYF. The CDR3 DNA follows: TGTGCCAGCAGCCCCTGGGCTAGCGGGGGGGCGCTCTACGAGCAGTACTTC.

The V gene is TRBV6-1, the J gene TRBJ2-3, with a tentative D call TRBD2 (5 bases). The CDR3 spans 17 residues. Trimming pared 2 bases from V and 0 bases from J, leaving 15 bases between. Germline assignment: CDR1 MNHNS and CDR2 SASEGT. The CDR3 DNA reads TGTGCCAGCAGTGAACCGCGGCCTAGCTCGAGCACAGATACGCAGTATTTT. Protein: CASSEPRPSSSTDTQYF.

The chain employs TRBV27 and TRBJ2-1; TRBD1 aligns across 10 bases. This CDR3 has 16 residues. The V segment lost 4 bases and the J segment 7 bases; nucleotides outside the gene matches: 10. Germline CDR1 reads MNHEY; CDR2 reads SMNVEV (reference sequence). The CDR3 spells CASSSTDRGFANEQFF. In DNA form, the CDR3 reads TGTGCCAGCAGTTCAACGGACAGGGGGTTTGCAAATGAGCAGTTCTTC.

J is TRBJ2-2 and V is TRBV5-1, with unresolved D. The CDR3 is 12 residues long. Germline V lookup: CDR1 SGHRS, CDR2 YFSETQ. Trimming removed 7 bases from V and 6 bases from J, with 10 bases in between. DNA for the CDR3: TGCGCCAGCGGTCGCGAGGCCGGGGAGCTGTTTTTT. Its protein is CASGREAGELFF.

The chain links TRBV3-1 (or the pseudogene TRBV3-2) to TRBJ2-7; TRBD2 matches 8 bases. The CDR3 is 15 amino acids. Germline V gene sequence: CDR1 LGHDT, CDR2 YNNKEL (reference sequence). The junction had 20 bases not matched to a gene; V was cut back by 11 bases and J by 8 bases. The DNA of the CDR3 is TGTGCCGTATCCCCTATAGCGGGGCTTCCTATGAAGCAGTACTTC. Protein sequence: CAVSPIAGLPMKQYF.